The T cell receptor (beta chain) described here comes from a study of control samples from healthy donors and cancer patients. Some clones are missing from TCRdb's copy, which holds only in-frame ones; the method was immunoSEQ multiplex PCR. The sample records about 170,000 clones, approximately 92% being singletons. This CDR3 is built from 14 residues. Losses at the gene ends were 4 bases for V and 4 bases for J; bases not matched to a gene: 6. Germline CDR1 is SGHNT and CDR2 is YYREEE (reference sequence). The gene calls are TRBV5-4 and TRBJ1-2, with TRBD1 matching over 8 bases. The clonotype comes from an older woman in good health. Sequenced material: blood. The CDR3 nucleotides read TGTGCCAGCAGCGGGACAGGAGGGAGCTATGGCTACACCTTC. It translates to CASSGTGGSYGYTF. The full variable domain, its missing parts supplied by reference TRBV5-4 and TRBJ1-2, is ETGVTQSPTHLIKTRGQQVTLRCSSQSGHNTVSWYQQALGQGPQFIFQYYREEENGRGNFPPRFSGLQFPNYSSELNVNALELDDSALYLCASSGTGGSYGYTFGSGTRLTVV.